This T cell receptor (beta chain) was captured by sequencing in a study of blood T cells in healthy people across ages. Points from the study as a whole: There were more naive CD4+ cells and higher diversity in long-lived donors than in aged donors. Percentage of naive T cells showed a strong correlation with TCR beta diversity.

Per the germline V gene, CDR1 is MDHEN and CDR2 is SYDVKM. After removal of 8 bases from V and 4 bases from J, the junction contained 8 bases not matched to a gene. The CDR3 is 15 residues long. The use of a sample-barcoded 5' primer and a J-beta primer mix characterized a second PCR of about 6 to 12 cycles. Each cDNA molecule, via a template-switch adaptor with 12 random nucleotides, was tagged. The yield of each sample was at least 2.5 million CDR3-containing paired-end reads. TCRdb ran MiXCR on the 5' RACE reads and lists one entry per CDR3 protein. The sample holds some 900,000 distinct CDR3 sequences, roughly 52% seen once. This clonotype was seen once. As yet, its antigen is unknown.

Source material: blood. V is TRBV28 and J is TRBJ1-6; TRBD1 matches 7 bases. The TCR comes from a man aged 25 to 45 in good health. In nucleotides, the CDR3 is TGTGCCAGCCAAGACAGGGCAGGATATAATTCACCCCTCCACTTT. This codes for CASQDRAGYNSPLHF.